This T cell receptor beta chain stems from a study of brain T cells in children with intractable seizures. Study findings and constraints: Pre- and post-surgery blood differed in depth, so pre-surgery absences may be undersampling. Only CDR3 sequence similarity suggested viral specificity, without known HCMV serostatus.

V trimming: 4 bases; J trimming: 0 bases; junction bases outside the gene matches: 2. Germline V CDR1 and CDR2: LGHDT, YNNKEL (reference sequence). CDR3 size: 16 residues. Measured with immunoSEQ multiplex PCR; TCRdb has only the in-frame clones, and not every one. In the table there are approximately 60,000 clones, 90% to 97% of which are singletons. In regard to this clone: As yet, its antigen is unknown.

Only cases whose brain tissue showed the highest T cell transcript signatures were sequenced. Patients received at least one anti-epileptic drug before surgery. The source is a boy under two years old with focal cortical dysplasia and intractable seizures. The rearrangement joins TRBV3-1 (or the pseudogene TRBV3-2) to TRBJ2-6, with TRBD1 matching over 8 bases. This specimen consisted of peripheral blood, obtained at surgery. In DNA form, the CDR3 reads TGTGCCAGCAGCCGGACAGGGACCTCTGGGGCCAACGTCCTGACTTTC. This codes for CASSRTGTSGANVLTF.